The 18 T cell receptor beta chains in this list originate from one sample, sequenced in a study of blood T cell repertoires in COVID-19. Clones were sequenced by immunoSEQ multiplex PCR, and TCRdb holds only the in-frame ones, with some missing. The sample has 350,000 or so clones, just over 85% seen once; the top ten hold around 4.5%. The sequencing input was PBMCs or T cells enriched from blood (not recorded which). These TCRs come from a woman aged 40 to 49 with acute COVID-19.

This clone was seen a handful of times. The chain uses TRBV16 and TRBJ2-3, with D perhaps matching TRBD1 (5 bases). The CDR3 sequence is 16 residues long. Germline V gene lookup returns CDR1 KGHSY and CDR2 FQNENV. V lost 1 base and J lost 2, with 13 bases in between. CDR3 nucleotides: TGTGCCAGCAGCCAATTTTCCGGACACTACACAGATACGCAGTATTTT. Translated: CASSQFSGHYTDTQYF.

The V and J genes are TRBV7-8 and TRBJ2-7; 11 bases map to TRBD2. With 4 bases clipped from V and 3 bases from J, the junction kept 2 bases outside the gene matches. The CDR3 is made up of 14 amino acids. CDR1 is SGHVS and CDR2 is FQNEAQ in the germline V gene. CDR3 DNA: TGTGCCAGCAGCTCCGGGACTAGCGGCTACGAGCAGTACTTC. This translates into CASSSGTSGYEQYF.

The chain recombines TRBV4-1 with TRBJ2-3, with a possible D match to TRBD2 (5 bases). V was clipped by 4 bases and J by 4 bases, with 9 bases between them. Germline CDR1 reads MGHRA; CDR2 reads YSYEKL. There are 13 residues in the CDR3. The CDR3 nucleotides read TGCGCCAGCAGCCCCCCGGGATCAGATACGCAGTATTTT. Protein sequence: CASSPPGSDTQYF.

The CDR3 sequence: CASSLGGQGWQPQHF. As DNA, the CDR3 is TGCGCCAGCAGCTTGGGGGGACAGGGCTGGCAGCCCCAGCATTTT. The rearrangement links TRBV5-1 to TRBJ1-5; 9 positions match TRBD1. J lost 7 bases, V lost 0 bases, and 5 bases had no gene match. CDR1 and CDR2 from the germline V gene are SGHRS and YFSETQ. CDR3 length: 15 residues.

This chain uses TRBV10-3 with TRBJ1-6; TRBD1 is a possible D gene (6 bases). The germline V gene has CDR1 ENHRY and CDR2 SYGVKD. The CDR3 totals 13 residues. Trimming removed 9 bases from V and 7 bases from J, with 13 bases in between. For the CDR3, the DNA is TGTGCCATTTCCGGGACAAACAATTCACCCCTCCACTTT. This translates into CAISGTNNSPLHF.

CDR3 nucleotides: TGTGCCAGCAGTCTCGACAGGGCCACGCAGTATTTT. It encodes CASSLDRATQYF. The chain employs TRBV28 and TRBJ2-3; 7 bases agree with TRBD1. The CDR3 length is 12 residues. Germline V lookup: CDR1 MDHEN, CDR2 SYDVKM. The ends lost 5 bases at V and 9 bases at J; junction bases unmatched: 5.

V is TRBV19 and J is TRBJ2-5; 10 bases fit TRBD2. The CDR3 runs to 16 residues. After removal of 4 bases from V and 4 bases from J, the junction contained 9 bases not matched to a gene. Germline V gene sequence: CDR1 LNHDA, CDR2 SQIVND (reference sequence). DNA of the CDR3: TGTGCCAGTAGTAGGTCTAGCGGGGGCTTTGGAGAGACCCAGTACTTC. Its translation is CASSRSSGGFGETQYF.

The J gene is TRBJ2-3, the V gene TRBV9; 9 bases agree with TRBD2. CDR3 length: 14 residues. CDR1 is SGDLS, CDR2 YYNGEE, per germline. The V and J ends lost 7 bases and 3 bases, in that order; junction bases with no gene match: 6. CDR3 nucleotide sequence: TGTGCCAGCGCTGGGCTAGCGGGGACAGATACGCAGTATTTT. Amino acid sequence: CASAGLAGTDTQYF.

This clone was detected only a few times. V is TRBV7-9 and J is TRBJ2-1, with 7 bases identical to TRBD1. There are 16 residues in the CDR3. Looked up from germline, CDR1 is SEHNR and CDR2 is FQNEAQ (reference sequence). Unmatched junction bases numbered 13, after V lost 5 bases and J lost 6 bases. CDR3 sequence reads: CASSRNRDSLRNEQFF. The CDR3 DNA is TGTGCCAGCAGCCGCAACCGGGACAGCTTGCGCAATGAGCAGTTCTTC.

This chain joins TRBV18 and TRBJ2-1, with TRBD2 as a possible D gene (6 bases). The CDR3 is 14 residues long. CDR1 and CDR2 from the germline V gene are KGHSH and LQKENI. Trimming took off 6 bases at V and 2 bases at J, with 11 bases between the two ends. CDR3 loop: CASSLGGAYNEQFF. The CDR3 DNA sequence: TGTGCCAGCTCCCTGGGGGGAGCCTACAATGAGCAGTTCTTC.

This rearrangement joins TRBV7-9 to TRBJ2-5; perhaps TRBD1 as D (6 bases). In germline, CDR1 is SEHNR, CDR2 FQNEAQ (reference sequence). The germline V and J ends were trimmed by 2 bases and 1 base, with 11 bases remaining between them. This CDR3 region has 15 residues. The CDR3 is CASSLPNRVQETQYF. Here the CDR3 DNA reads TGTGCCAGCAGCTTACCTAACAGGGTCCAAGAGACCCAGTACTTC.

The V and J genes are TRBV3-1 (or the pseudogene TRBV3-2) and TRBJ1-5; D not certain. The germline V gene encodes CDR1 LGHDT and CDR2 YNNKEL (reference sequence). V dropped 1 base and J dropped 6 bases, with 13 bases sitting between them. The CDR3 contains 15 residues. The CDR3 is CASSQGAGVGQPQHF. The CDR3 nucleotides are TGTGCCAGCAGCCAAGGCGCCGGAGTCGGTCAGCCCCAGCATTTT.

The rearrangement uses TRBV5-6 and TRBJ1-3; D uncertain. The CDR3 has 16 amino acids. V was pared by 2 bases and J by 0 bases, with 12 bases between. Germline-derived CDR1 and CDR2 are SGHDT and YYEEEE. The CDR3 is CASSFRFPGSGNTIYF. The CDR3, as DNA: TGTGCCAGCAGCTTTCGATTCCCCGGCTCTGGAAACACCATATATTTT. Full variable domain (outside the CDR3, taken from reference TRBV5-6 and TRBJ1-3): DAGVTQSPTHLIKTRGQQVTLRCSPKSGHDTVSWYQQALGQGPQFIFQYYEEEERQRGNFPDRFSGHQFPNYSSELNVNALLLGDSALYLCASSFRFPGSGNTIYFGEGSWLTVV.

The V gene is TRBV7-2, the J gene TRBJ1-1; 7 nucleotides align to TRBD1. The CDR3 runs to 14 residues. The V segment lost 1 base and the J segment 6 bases; nucleotides outside the gene matches: 5. Germline loops: CDR1 SGHTA, CDR2 FQGNSA. The CDR3 loop reads CASSLGDRQSEAFF. CDR3 nucleotide sequence: TGTGCCAGCAGCTTAGGGGACAGACAGTCTGAAGCTTTCTTT. The full variable domain, rest sourced from reference TRBV7-2 and TRBJ1-1, is GAGVSQSPSNKVTEKGKDVELRCDPISGHTALYWYRQSLGQGLEFLIYFQGNSAPDKSGLPSDRFSAERTGGSVSTLTIQRTQQEDSAVYLCASSLGDRQSEAFFGQGTRLTVV.

The chain recombines TRBV5-1 with TRBJ2-7; 9 bases are a match to TRBD2. This CDR3 is built from 14 residues. V dropped 2 bases and J dropped 6; count of bases not matched to a gene: 6. Germline V lookup: CDR1 SGHRS, CDR2 YFSETQ. CDR3 loop: CASSFSGSISEQYF. As DNA, the CDR3 is TGCGCCAGCAGCTTTAGCGGGAGTATTAGCGAGCAGTACTTC.

A few counts support this clone. The chain is built from TRBV5-1 and TRBJ1-1; D not certain. V dropped 3 bases and J dropped 1 base, with 10 bases sitting between them. This CDR3 has 14 residues. Germline CDR1 is SGHRS and CDR2 is YFSETQ. The CDR3 DNA follows: TGCGCCAGCAGCTCGTTAGACACGAACACTGAAGCTTTCTTT. The encoded protein is CASSSLDTNTEAFF.

This clone was observed many times. This chain links TRBV4-1 with TRBJ2-3, with TRBD2 matching 7 bases. CDR1 and CDR2 (germline): MGHRA, YSYEKL. This CDR3 has 17 amino acids. The J segment lost 2 bases and the V segment lost 0 bases, leaving 8 bases of the junction unmatched. The CDR3 nucleotides are TGCGCCAGCAGCCAAGATGGGGGGGGAACTAACACAGATACGCAGTATTTT. Protein product: CASSQDGGGTNTDTQYF.

This sequence joins TRBV2 and TRBJ2-3; D might be TRBD2 (6 bases). The CDR3 has 15 amino acids. In germline, CDR1 is SNHLY, CDR2 FYNNEI. Trimming left V 5 bases short and J 1 base short, with 13 bases between. CDR3 sequence: CASSQDQRGTDTQYF. CDR3 bases: TGTGCCAGCAGTCAGGACCAGCGGGGCACAGATACGCAGTATTTT.